This T cell receptor beta chain was sequenced during a study of cytomegalovirus exposure and HLA in healthy donors (TCRdb year 2017). Describing the broader study: An earlier analysis of roughly 630 of the donors reported 250 to 300 Gb of sequence data and 117 million unique TCR beta sequences from about 200 million T cells. Approximately 300 gigabases of sequencing data and around 85 million unique TCR sequences made up an early release that covered 500 to 650 HLA-typed donors. Of the roughly 410 genotyped donors, less than 85% were placed in the genetic ancestry cluster associated with self-reported Caucasian donors. The study aimed to test whether cataloging public T cell receptors could reveal signatures of past pathogen exposure. The T cell repertoires of around 670 subjects were profiled by immunosequencing and related to cytomegalovirus serostatus. A separate validation cohort of roughly 130 different subjects was used in addition to the approximately 640-subject first cohort. The study combined high-throughput TCR immunosequencing, statistical association of individual TCRs with disease status, and machine learning to predict cytomegalovirus infection status. A later analysis re-analyzed previously published TCR beta repertoires from several hundred donors and added high-resolution HLA genotyping to study TCR occurrence patterns. In the later analysis, no new phenotypic data were used to find candidate immune exposures; instead, reliance was placed on TCR beta sequences and their occurrence across donors. An earlier analysis of 587 of the donors used high-throughput TCR beta sequencing to judge whether each TCR beta V gene segment behaved as functional or pseudogenic. Donor age, sex, ethnicity and CMV serostatus were compiled together with the repertoire data. In a later genetic analysis, genome-wide SNP genotypes for about three fifths of the 666 donors were used, and that subset was treated as a discovery cohort. All discovery cohort repertoires had been generated on a single sequencing platform. HLA typing included class I and class II loci at four-digit resolution. The number of donors typed differed by locus, with 629-630 for A, B, C, DRB1 and DQB1, around 500 for DQA1, under 610 for DPA1, and some 450 for DPB1. Because of strong linkage in the cohort, five DR-DQ haplotypes were treated as single units for association and clustering. On average, around 240,000 unique TCR beta nucleotide sequences were sequenced per donor among 398 genotyped donors of the cohort, with roughly 19% of those sequences being non-productive. Beyond this particular receptor, the publication reports: Roughly uniform sequencing depth across donors was assumed in presence/absence analyses, although this assumption may not hold. Correlated functional status among segregating V segments might be attributable to linkage disequilibrium, but an unknown experimental factor could not be ruled out. This cohort had only TCR beta chains sequenced, and the lack of alpha or paired-chain data limited which features could be detected. The study gave a list of 150 to 200 TCR beta chains associated with cytomegalovirus. An earlier analysis of 587 of the donors showed that most TCR beta V segments appeared in productive rearrangements either about 90% or about 30% of the time, which broadly matched IMGT annotations. For the cohort, immune exposure information was limited to CMV serostatus. In both the original and validation cohorts, the classifier was reported to diagnose cytomegalovirus status with high specificity and sensitivity. A further reported finding was that TCR beta sequences accurately predicted the HLA-A and HLA-B alleles for most subjects in the first cohort. When HLA alleles, especially DR and DQ, strongly co-occurred, attributing TCR associations to individual alleles was difficult. In a later genetic analysis, fewer N-insertions in productive TCRs were reported among donors in an Asian-associated ancestry cluster than the roughly 700-donor mean. In a later analysis, the rate of TCR association differed among HLA loci, with DRB1 alleles having the most associated TCRs and HLA-C alleles having the fewest. Across donors, most TCR sequences were observed very rarely, whereas some public TCRs were present in many individuals. In vitro tests confirmed that three of the cytomegalovirus-associated TCR beta chains recognize cytomegalovirus antigens. Because counts were too low, 15 or so rarely observed V segments, including chromosome 9 orphons, were excluded from the earlier analysis of a few hundred of the donors. Because some donors lacked HLA typing at each locus, the association tests relied only on the typed subset. A later genetic analysis associated a missense DCLRE1C variant with V-gene and J-gene trimming of TCR beta chains, and an independent cohort replicated the association. In a later analysis, most CMV-associated TCR beta chains were found to appear HLA-restricted, with HLA associations seemingly driven largely by CMV exposure. A later analysis associated 15,000 or so TCR beta sequences with specific HLA alleles at a false discovery rate of 0.05. According to a later analysis, parvovirus B19, influenza, CMV and Epstein-Barr virus appeared linked to several top co-occurrence clusters. A later analysis found that HLA-associated TCR beta chains were more clonally expanded and had lower generation probabilities than equally common non-associated chains. The authors suggested that the approach could potentially be extended to other disease states and immunological phenotypes. A cluster of highly shared sequence variants was judged likely to be a technical artifact of the sequencing pipeline. Some IMGT-functional V segments, including TRBV6-2 and TRBV6-3, could not be told apart with the 87-base-pair reads, so those segments were excluded.

The cohort was made up of approximately 670 healthy bone marrow donors. At the time of sampling, all cohort members were nominally healthy, though unrecorded immune exposures were likely present. The donor was CMV seropositive and belonged to the group of 250 to 300 seropositive cohort members. A peripheral blood sample was collected from each donor, and TCR beta sequencing was performed on peripheral blood mononuclear cells. The Qiagen DNeasy Blood Extraction Kit was used to extract genomic DNA from the blood cell samples. With respect to this clone: Its binding antigen is unknown. Nothing much larger sits one base from this clone, and base qualities are not available.

The library was generated by the immunoSEQ multiplex PCR assay. A mixture of 60 forward primers for TCR Vbeta segments and 13 reverse primers for TCR Jbeta segments was used in the multiplex PCR. The CDR3 region of rearranged TCR beta genes was amplified from genomic DNA by a multiplex PCR assay. The Illumina HiSeq System was used to sequence the amplified TCR beta libraries as 87-base-pair reads. The authors' pipeline ran thus. Across the 500 to 850 repertoires, a later analysis counted approximately 75 million unique TCR beta chains, some 11 million of which were shared by at least two donors. To remove PCR and sequencing errors, raw reads were error-corrected and collapsed into unique sequences using a nearest-neighbor algorithm that merged closely related sequences. V, D and J gene segments were assigned by aligning CDR3 sequences to IMGT reference sequences. For a sequence to be retained, a match of at least six nucleotides was required to both a V gene segment and a J gene segment. Rearrangements were called productive when the CDR3 lacked stop codons and stayed in frame with V and J; all others were non-productive. CDR3 was defined according to IMGT convention as the region running from the second conserved V-encoded cysteine to the conserved J-encoded phenylalanine. The earlier analysis of a few hundred of the donors excluded any sequence lacking an unambiguous match to a single V gene segment. In an earlier analysis of approximately 500 of the donors, a V segment was called functional when productive rearrangements were above 56.7%, and segregating when the standard deviation between donors exceeded 5%. A statistical classification framework was built to diagnose cytomegalovirus status from the catalog of TCR beta chain sequences. In a later analysis, TCR nucleotide sequences were compared against IMGT/GENE-DB human TR gene sequences so that V and J genes could be assigned. Using the TCRdist pipeline, a later analysis assigned CDR3 sequences along with most-parsimonious VDJ recombination scenarios. In a later analysis, every TCR beta chain was defined by the combination of its CDR3 amino acid sequence and its V-gene family, and reads without a unique V-gene family were dropped. To address suspected cross-contamination and a sequencing artifact, a later analysis removed 592 highly shared, low-generation-probability nucleotide sequences. For each public chain, a later analysis derived a clonal expansion index from normalized ranks of inferred template counts within each repertoire. In a later analysis, generation probabilities were computed using a VDJ recombination model fitted to out-of-frame rearrangements, and the results were checked against IGoR. A later analysis scored TCR-TCR, TCR-HLA and TCR-CMV co-occurrence with hypergeometric tests, applying a repertoire-size bias correction to TCR pairs. In a later analysis, false discovery rates were estimated by permuting HLA or CMV assignments 20 times. A later analysis grouped co-occurring TCRs with DBSCAN, adding TCRdist sequence similarity when clustering within HLA-allele-positive subsets. Repertoires with fewer than 30,000 or more than 120,000 public chains, plus five repertoires with anomalous nucleotide sharing, were excluded from co-occurrence clustering. TCRdb stores this immuneACCESS table with in-frame sequences only. Part of the clones is absent; in the studies checked, under half of the shortfall reflects unresolved V genes, and no reason is known for the rest. That table gives V, J and clone size, and the DNA gave D and trimming. The sample table lists 150,000 to 200,000 clones, about four fifths of them with a count of one. The ten largest clonotypes hold 4.1% of the sample.

The CDR3 covers 13 residues, taking in both the cysteine and the phenylalanine. Only the CDR3 DNA is retained, 39 bases long and in frame from the first base. Cut back by 3 bases and 7 bases, the V and J ends lie 12 bases apart. The germline V gene provides CDR1 SGHAT and CDR2 FQNNGV. The V gene is TRBV11-2 and the J gene is TRBJ1-2; possibly the D gene is TRBD1, per 6 matching bases. This TCR derives from a man aged 50 to 60 in good health and CMV-seropositive. Source material: PBMCs. The CDR3 protein: CASSLGTGFGYTF. The DNA sequence follows: TGTGCCAGCAGCTTGGGCACAGGGTTTGGCTACACCTTC.